The 29 T cell receptor beta chains presented below share a single source sample, sequenced in a study of OX40 agonist ivuxolimab in advanced cancers. Measured with immunoSEQ multiplex PCR; TCRdb has only the in-frame clones, and not every one. Among about 13,000 clones listed, 84% were seen once. This material consisted of CD4+ or CD8+ T cells sorted from blood, taken in a trial of the OX40 agonist ivuxolimab. The receptor set was obtained from an adult with an advanced solid tumor such as melanoma, head and neck, liver or kidney cancer.

The CDR3 region is CASSGGLSYEQYF. CDR3 nucleotide sequence: TGTGCCAGCAGCGGGGGACTTTCCTACGAGCAGTACTTC. The genes are TRBV7-2 and TRBJ2-7, with a possible D match to TRBD2 (6 bases). V was shortened by 5 bases and J by 1 base, with 9 bases between the two germline ends. The CDR3 extends over 13 amino acids. Germline lookup yields CDR1 SGHTA and CDR2 FQGNSA.

This clone has more than one count but fewer than ten. The chain couples TRBV7-6 to TRBJ2-7, with D maybe TRBD1 (6 bases). The CDR3 has 13 residues. Trimming removed 1 base at V and 6 bases at J, with 10 bases between. Per the germline V gene, CDR1 is SGHVS and CDR2 is FNYEAQ. CDR3 sequence (DNA): TGTGCCAGCAGCTTAGGGGGGCCCTCCGAGCAGTACTTC. This gives the protein CASSLGGPSEQYF.

The J gene is TRBJ2-1, the V gene TRBV9; D is undetermined. Trimming left V 2 bases short and J 7 bases short, with 10 bases between. Germline V CDR1 and CDR2: SGDLS, YYNGEE. The CDR3 is 13 amino acids. CDR3 in DNA: TGTGCCAGCAGCGTGAGTACAGTAAATGAGCAGTTCTTC. As protein: CASSVSTVNEQFF.

The V gene is TRBV29-1, the J gene TRBJ2-1, with 11 bases aligning to TRBD2. V lost 5 bases and J lost 3; bases outside the gene matches: 6. Germline V lookup: CDR1 SQVTM, CDR2 ANQGSEA. CDR3 length: 15 residues. The CDR3 here is CSVPNTSGSYNEQFF. Written as DNA, the CDR3 is TGCAGCGTTCCCAATACTAGCGGGAGCTACAATGAGCAGTTCTTC.

The chain joins TRBV7-9 to TRBJ1-4; no reliable D call. V was shortened by 4 bases and J by 0 bases, with 9 bases between the two germline ends. Looked up from germline, CDR1 is SEHNR and CDR2 is FQNEAQ (reference sequence). The CDR3 covers 15 residues. The CDR3 DNA sequence: TGTGCCAGCAGCTCAATCCGAGCAACTAATGAAAAACTGTTTTTT. Translated, it gives CASSSIRATNEKLFF.

By share of the sample, this clone is large. The rearrangement joins TRBV19 to TRBJ2-7; possibly TRBD1 for D (6 bases). Trimming took off 10 bases at V and 1 base at J, with 11 bases between the two ends. The CDR3 loop spans 12 amino acids. The germline V gene encodes CDR1 LNHDA and CDR2 SQIVND (reference sequence). CDR3 nucleotides: TGTGCCACTGAGGGGGAATCCTACGAGCAGTACTTC. As protein: CATEGESYEQYF.

The chain carries TRBV4-2 and TRBJ1-1, with 8 bases fitting TRBD1. Germline V gives CDR1 LGHNA, CDR2 YNFKEQ. The CDR3 runs to 16 residues. The V and J ends lost 1 base and 1 base, in that order; junction bases with no gene match: 5. The CDR3 sequence is CASSQVNRGANTEAFF. CDR3 DNA: TGTGCCAGCAGCCAAGTCAACAGGGGGGCGAACACTGAAGCTTTCTTT.

The V and J genes are TRBV11-2 and TRBJ2-3; D may be TRBD1 or TRBD2 (6 bases each). Trimming left V 1 base short and J 0 bases short, with 14 bases between. This CDR3 comprises 17 residues. The V gene's germline CDR1 is SGHAT and CDR2 FQNNGV. The CDR3 is CASSLGDGGLSTDTQYF. CDR3 in DNA: TGTGCCAGCAGCTTAGGAGACGGGGGCCTTAGCACAGATACGCAGTATTTT. Full variable domain (rest looked up from reference TRBV11-2 and TRBJ2-3): EAGVAQSPRYKIIEKRQSVAFWCNPISGHATLYWYQQILGQGPKLLIQFQNNGVVDDSQLPKDRFSAERLKGVDSTLKIQPAKLEDSAVYLCASSLGDGGLSTDTQYFGPGTRLTVL.

The rearrangement uses TRBV4-1 and TRBJ1-3, with D tentatively TRBD1 (5 bases). The CDR3 spans 17 residues. Germline V lookup: CDR1 MGHRA, CDR2 YSYEKL. Trimming left V 0 bases short and J 1 base short, with 13 bases between. The CDR3 spells CASSQEEGSESGNTIYF. The CDR3 DNA sequence: TGCGCCAGCAGCCAAGAGGAGGGGTCTGAATCTGGAAACACCATATATTTT.

The chain joins TRBV7-9 to TRBJ2-1; TRBD1 matches at 8 bases. The CDR3 covers 16 residues. J lost 6 bases, V lost 0 bases, and 7 bases had no gene match. Germline loops: CDR1 SEHNR, CDR2 FQNEAQ (reference sequence). CDR3: CASSLAIGQGGNEQFF. The CDR3 coding sequence is TGTGCCAGCAGCTTAGCGATCGGACAGGGAGGCAATGAGCAGTTCTTC.

The table lists this clone with a count of one. The chain combines TRBV27 with TRBJ1-1; D ambiguous. V was clipped by 3 bases and J by 3 bases, with 5 bases between them. This CDR3 is built from 12 residues. Germline V gives CDR1 MNHEY, CDR2 SMNVEV (reference sequence). CDR3 residues: CASSFSDTEAFF. DNA of the CDR3: TGTGCCAGCAGTTTTAGTGACACTGAAGCTTTCTTT.

This sequence joins TRBV6-4 and TRBJ2-4, with D hard to call. The CDR3 length is 15 residues. The V gene's germline CDR1 is MRHNA and CDR2 SNTAGT. With 0 bases removed from V and 7 bases from J, the gap between germline ends came to 13 bases. CDR3 bases: TGTGCCAGCAGTGACTCGACGGACCCGGGCAACATTCAGTACTTC. Translation gives CASSDSTDPGNIQYF.

This chain connects TRBV30 to TRBJ2-7; 7 nucleotides line up with TRBD1. J lost 2 bases, V lost 1 base, and 5 bases had no gene match. The CDR3 has 14 amino acids. CDR1 is GTSNPN and CDR2 is SVGIG in the germline V gene (reference sequence). The CDR3 DNA sequence: TGTGCCTGGAGTGATGGACAGGTGGCCTACGAGCAGTACTTC. It yields the protein CAWSDGQVAYEQYF.

The chain recombines TRBV2 with TRBJ2-5; possible D gene TRBD2, 5 bases. Trimming took off 0 bases at V and 5 bases at J, with 16 bases between the two ends. Looked up from germline, CDR1 is SNHLY and CDR2 is FYNNEI. The CDR3 runs to 16 residues. CDR3 coding DNA: TGTGCCAGCAGTGAAGCGCCAGGTAGCGTGAGGGAGACCCAGTACTTC. Encoded protein: CASSEAPGSVRETQYF.

The V call is TRBV6-5, the J call TRBJ2-5, with no clear D. V was clipped by 6 bases and J by 1 base, with 12 bases between them. Germline CDR1 MNHEY, CDR2 SVGAGI. CDR3 length: 14 residues. CDR3 bases: TGTGCCAGCAGCCAAACTTCCTTCCAAGAGACCCAGTACTTC. This gives the protein CASSQTSFQETQYF.

V gene TRBV14 combines with J gene TRBJ2-7; 8 nucleotides line up with TRBD2. This CDR3 is 15 amino acids long. V lost 4 bases to trimming and J lost 5 bases; unmatched junction nucleotides: 10. CDR1 SGHDN and CDR2 FVKESK come from the germline V gene. Here the CDR3 reads CASSRKRELTHEQYF. The DNA of the CDR3 is TGTGCCAGCAGCCGAAAGCGGGAGTTGACCCACGAGCAGTACTTC.

The gene calls are TRBV30 and TRBJ2-1; 7 bases line up with TRBD2. In germline, CDR1 is GTSNPN, CDR2 SVGIG (reference sequence). J lost 8 bases, V lost 4 bases, and 11 bases had no gene match. The CDR3 is 14 residues long. CDR3 coding DNA: TGTGCCTGGAATGAAGCAGGACTAGGCGATGAGCAGTTCTTC. It yields the protein CAWNEAGLGDEQFF. Full variable domain (remainder filled in from reference TRBV30 and TRBJ2-1): SQTIHQWPATLVQPVGSPLSLECTVEGTSNPNLYWYRQAAGRGLQLLFYSVGIGQISSEVPQNLSASRPQDRQFILSSKKLLLSDSGFYLCAWNEAGLGDEQFFGPGTRLTVL.

This chain links TRBV14 with TRBJ2-7; weak D call: TRBD2 (7 bases). V lost 4 bases to trimming and J lost 3 bases, with 13 bases between them. The CDR3 covers 14 residues. The germline V gene has CDR1 SGHDN and CDR2 FVKESK. The CDR3 sequence is CASSPVGGGYEQYF. The CDR3 region has the DNA TGTGCCAGCAGCCCGGTAGGGGGGGGCTACGAGCAGTACTTC.

This clone showed up just once. The chain joins TRBV28 to TRBJ2-3, with TRBD2 identical over 11 bases. Unmatched junction bases numbered 7, after V lost 3 bases and J lost 5 bases. The germline CDR1 and CDR2 sequences are MDHEN and SYDVKM. The CDR3 length is 16 residues. The CDR3 protein is CASSLFLAGGKDTQYF. The CDR3 region has the DNA TGTGCCAGCAGTTTGTTCCTAGCGGGGGGTAAAGATACGCAGTATTTT.

The chain combines TRBV4-2 with TRBJ1-5, with a tentative D call TRBD1 (5 bases). Germline values: CDR1 LGHNA, CDR2 YNFKEQ. The CDR3 contains 14 residues. Trimming left V 3 bases short and J 7 bases short, with 13 bases between. For the CDR3, the DNA is TGTGCCAGCAGCCAGAACTCCGGGGGGCAGCCCCAGCATTTT. Amino acid sequence: CASSQNSGGQPQHF.

The chain is built from TRBV11-1 and TRBJ1-1; D call uncertain. Germline V gene data show CDR1 as SGHAT and CDR2 as FQDESV (reference sequence). The CDR3 is 12 residues long. The V end lost 0 bases, the J end lost 1 base, and 0 bases lay between the germline ends. The CDR3 is CASSLANTEAFF. In DNA form, the CDR3 reads TGTGCCAGCAGCTTAGCGAACACTGAAGCTTTCTTT.

This clone has only a few counts. V usage is TRBV19 and J usage is TRBJ2-5; maybe TRBD2 (5 bases). V dropped 2 bases and J dropped 0 bases, with 13 bases sitting between them. The CDR3 spans 16 residues. Germline assignment: CDR1 LNHDA and CDR2 SQIVND (reference sequence). The CDR3 DNA reads as TGTGCCAGTAGTATACCCGGACTGGACTACCAAGAGACCCAGTACTTC. It translates to CASSIPGLDYQETQYF.

Points on this clone: Germline and junction disagree at one end, which may indicate a read error. The same CDR3 arises from other DNA sequences in this sample as well. The rearrangement uses TRBV11-3 and TRBJ1-4; D is unclear. This CDR3 is built from 15 residues. Germline V lookup: CDR1 SGHNT, CDR2 YENEEA. The DNA for the CDR3 is TGTGCCAGCAGCCCTGGGGAAGCAACTAATGAAAAACTATTTTTT. Translating it yields CASSPGEATNEKLFF.

The rearrangement uses TRBV27 and TRBJ1-5; tentative D call: TRBD1 (5 bases). The CDR3 spans 14 residues. V gave up 4 bases and J gave up 7 bases, with 14 bases separating them. Looked up from germline, CDR1 is MNHEY and CDR2 is SMNVEV (reference sequence). The CDR3 is CASSWSGSGQPQHF. The CDR3 DNA reads TGTGCCAGCAGTTGGTCAGGGAGCGGCCAGCCCCAGCATTTT.

Note on this clone: A far larger clone is only one base removed, so a read error is likely. V is TRBV5-2 and J is TRBJ2-3; the table's D call, TRBD2, was not checked against the DNA. TRBV5-2 is a pseudogene. The CDR3 runs to 13 residues. The CDR3 is CASSQREADTQYF. In DNA, the CDR3 is TGTGCCAGCAGCCAAAGGGAGGCAGATACGCAGTATTTT.

This chain connects TRBV2 to TRBJ2-1; no reliable D call. The germline gives CDR1 SNHLY, CDR2 FYNNEI. V was clipped by 7 bases and J by 0 bases, with 10 bases between them. The CDR3 consists of 14 residues. The CDR3 region has the DNA TGTGCCAGCACGGACGAAACCTCCTACAATGAGCAGTTCTTC. Amino acid sequence: CASTDETSYNEQFF.

This chain links TRBV7-8 with TRBJ2-7; D not resolved. V was clipped by 4 bases and J by 2 bases, with 12 bases between them. The CDR3 loop spans 14 amino acids. Per germline, CDR1 SGHVS and CDR2 FQNEAQ. CDR3 loop: CASSSGWITYEQYF. CDR3 coding DNA: TGTGCCAGCAGCTCAGGCTGGATTACCTACGAGCAGTACTTC.

For this clone: The junction departs from germline at one end; a sequencing error may be responsible. CDR3 DNA: TGTGCTAGCAGCTGGCTTGAGGGGACCCCAAAACGAAGCTCTGGAAACACCATATATTTT. Amino acids: CASSWLEGTPKRSSGNTIYF. This rearrangement joins TRBV7-7 to TRBJ1-3; D may be TRBD1 (5 bases). Germline CDR1 SSHAT, CDR2 FNYEAQ (reference sequence). The CDR3 contains 20 residues.

The CDR3 region has the DNA TGCGCCAGCAGTGACGCACGTACGCAACAAAGTCGGGCCAACGTCCTGACTTTC. Residues: CASSDARTQQSRANVLTF. The chain couples TRBV23-1 to TRBJ2-6; D remains ambiguous. TRBV23-1 is recorded as an ORF, its role being uncertain. Trimming pared 5 bases from V and 5 bases from J, leaving 22 bases between. CDR3 length equals 18 residues.